This T cell receptor beta chain came from a study of tumor and adjacent non-tumor tissue in lung cancer. About the research overall: The patients, around 10 men and five or six women, were roughly 30 to 85 with stage I to III disease.

Details on this clonotype: Its antigen is still unknown.

No cell sorting was done before RNA was extracted from the tissue. The library came from three nested PCR rounds adapted from ARM-PCR protocols. TCRdb re-called the multiplex PCR reads through MiXCR, storing one row per CDR3 protein. The profile covers about 76,000 distinct CDR3 sequences, with 55% to 70% appearing a single time and 10% to 15% taken by the ten largest. The CDR3 is made up of 17 amino acids. The J segment lost 5 bases and the V segment lost 5 bases, leaving 16 bases of the junction unmatched. Regarding the study as a whole: Compared with tumor, normal lung showed significantly lower TCR diversity. Tumor repertoires had a smaller top 100 clone share than normal lung.

The sequence was collected from a woman between 65 and 79 years old with non-small cell lung cancer. The specimen was lung tumor tissue. This chain links TRBV12-3 or TRBV12-4 with TRBJ1-1, with TRBD1 matching 8 bases. The CDR3 DNA reads as TGTGCCAGCAGTCCATCCACTACAGGGGGGAGGAAGACTGAAGCTTTCTTT. Encoded protein: CASSPSTTGGRKTEAFF.